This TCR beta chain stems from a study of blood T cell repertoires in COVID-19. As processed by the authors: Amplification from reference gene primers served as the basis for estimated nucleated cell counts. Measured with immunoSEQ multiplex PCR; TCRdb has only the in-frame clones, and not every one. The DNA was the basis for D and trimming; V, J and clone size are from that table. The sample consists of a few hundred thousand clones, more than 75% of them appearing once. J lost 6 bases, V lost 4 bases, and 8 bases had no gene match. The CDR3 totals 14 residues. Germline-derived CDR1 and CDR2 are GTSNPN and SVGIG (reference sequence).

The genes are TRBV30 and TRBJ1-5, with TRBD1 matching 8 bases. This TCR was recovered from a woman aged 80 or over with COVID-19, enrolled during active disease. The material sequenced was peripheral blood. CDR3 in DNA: TGTGCCTGGAATACCGACAGGGGTGGTCAGCCCCAGCATTTT. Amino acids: CAWNTDRGGQPQHF.